One sample yielded the 2 T cell receptor beta chains listed below, sequenced in a study of monozygotic twins with inflammatory bowel disease. TCRdb re-called the 5' RACE reads, yielding one record per CDR3 amino acid sequence without DNA. In all, the sample yields 300,000 to 350,000 distinct CDR3 sequences. The material sequenced was blood. The receptor source for this set is a human donor with ulcerative colitis or Crohn's disease, or a healthy co-twin of an affected twin (not recorded which).

The chain is built from TRBV7-2 and TRBJ1-1. The germline V gene has CDR1 SGHTA and CDR2 FQGNSA. The CDR3 has 13 amino acids. CDR3 sequence reads: CASSLYREAEAFF.

The rearrangement joins TRBV7-9 to TRBJ2-4; TCRdb reports TRBD1, a call that lacks DNA to check it against. Germline assignment: CDR1 SEHNR and CDR2 FQNEAQ (reference sequence). The CDR3 contains 13 residues. The CDR3 loop reads CASSPRAQNMQYF.